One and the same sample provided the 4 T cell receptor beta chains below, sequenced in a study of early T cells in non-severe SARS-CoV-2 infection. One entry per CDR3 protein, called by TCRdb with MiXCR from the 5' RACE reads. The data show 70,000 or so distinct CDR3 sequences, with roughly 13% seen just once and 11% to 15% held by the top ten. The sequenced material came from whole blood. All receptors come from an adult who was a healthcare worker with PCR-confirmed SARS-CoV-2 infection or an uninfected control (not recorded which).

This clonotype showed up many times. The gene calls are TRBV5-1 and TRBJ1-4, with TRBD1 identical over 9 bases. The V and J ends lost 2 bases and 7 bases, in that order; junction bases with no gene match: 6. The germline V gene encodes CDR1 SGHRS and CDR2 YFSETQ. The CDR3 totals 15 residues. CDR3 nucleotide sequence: TGCGCCAGCAGCTTCGGACAGGGGAGAGGTGAAAAACTGTTTTTT. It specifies CASSFGQGRGEKLFF.

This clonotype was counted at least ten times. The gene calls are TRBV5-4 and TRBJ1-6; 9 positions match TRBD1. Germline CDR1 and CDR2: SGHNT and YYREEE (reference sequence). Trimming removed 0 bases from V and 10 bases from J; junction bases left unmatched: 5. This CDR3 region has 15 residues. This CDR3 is CASSLDRGQGSPLHF. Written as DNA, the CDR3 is TGTGCCAGCAGCTTGGACAGGGGGCAGGGATCACCCCTCCACTTT. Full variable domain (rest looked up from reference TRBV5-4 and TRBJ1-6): ETGVTQSPTHLIKTRGQQVTLRCSSQSGHNTVSWYQQALGQGPQFIFQYYREEENGRGNFPPRFSGLQFPNYSSELNVNALELDDSALYLCASSLDRGQGSPLHFGNGTRLTVT.

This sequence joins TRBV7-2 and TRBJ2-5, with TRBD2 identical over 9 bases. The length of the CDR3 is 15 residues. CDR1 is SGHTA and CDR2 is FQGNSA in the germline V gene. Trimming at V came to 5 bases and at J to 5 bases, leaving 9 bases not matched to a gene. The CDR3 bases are TGTGCCAGCAGCGTCCAGGGACTAGCAGGCGAGACCCAGTACTTC. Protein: CASSVQGLAGETQYF. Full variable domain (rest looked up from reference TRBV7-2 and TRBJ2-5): GAGVSQSPSNKVTEKGKDVELRCDPISGHTALYWYRQSLGQGLEFLIYFQGNSAPDKSGLPSDRFSAERTGGSVSTLTIQRTQQEDSAVYLCASSVQGLAGETQYFGPGTRLLVL.

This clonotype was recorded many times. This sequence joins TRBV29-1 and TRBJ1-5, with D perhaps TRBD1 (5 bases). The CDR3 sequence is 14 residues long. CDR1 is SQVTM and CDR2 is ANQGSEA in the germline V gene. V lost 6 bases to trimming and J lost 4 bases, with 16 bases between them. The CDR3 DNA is TGCAGCGTCTCGACAGATACGGGAAATCAGCCCCAGCATTTT. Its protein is CSVSTDTGNQPQHF.